This TCR beta chain was profiled in a study of T cells in tuberculosis. There are 14 residues in the CDR3. The ends lost 4 bases at V and 4 bases at J; junction bases unmatched: 4. Germline loops: CDR1 LGHNA, CDR2 YSLEER. Generated by immunoSEQ multiplex PCR, the TCRdb table keeps only in-frame clones and is missing some. The sample yields about 25,000 clones, 85% to 95% seen once. The receptor was derived from a donor aged 10 to 29 with latent tuberculosis or without tuberculosis infection. Some clones in this sample may be carry-over from other donors' samples. The sequenced sample consisted of PBMCs. V gene TRBV4-3 combines with J gene TRBJ1-2, with 9 bases identical to TRBD1. The CDR3 DNA reads as TGCGCCAGCAGCCCGGGACAGGGACCCTATGGCTACACCTTC. Its protein is CASSPGQGPYGYTF.